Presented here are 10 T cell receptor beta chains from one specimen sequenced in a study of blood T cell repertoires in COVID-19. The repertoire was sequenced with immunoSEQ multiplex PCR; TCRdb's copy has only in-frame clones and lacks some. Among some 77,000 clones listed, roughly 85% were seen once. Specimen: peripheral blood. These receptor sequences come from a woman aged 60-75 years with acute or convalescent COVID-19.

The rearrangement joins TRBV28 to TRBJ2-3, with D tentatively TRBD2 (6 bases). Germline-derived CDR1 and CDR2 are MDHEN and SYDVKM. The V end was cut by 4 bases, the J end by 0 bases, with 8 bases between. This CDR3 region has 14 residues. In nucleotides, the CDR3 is TGTGCCAGCAGTTCGGGACTTAGCACAGATACGCAGTATTTT. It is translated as CASSSGLSTDTQYF.

The chain's CDR3 is CASSQAQDVFNEQFF. For the CDR3, the DNA is TGTGCCAGCAGCCAAGCTCAGGATGTCTTCAATGAGCAGTTCTTC. The chain employs TRBV14 and TRBJ2-1; no definite D call. This CDR3 is built from 15 residues. The ends were cut back, 1 base at V and 6 bases at J, with 13 bases in the middle. From germline, CDR1 is SGHDN and CDR2 FVKESK.

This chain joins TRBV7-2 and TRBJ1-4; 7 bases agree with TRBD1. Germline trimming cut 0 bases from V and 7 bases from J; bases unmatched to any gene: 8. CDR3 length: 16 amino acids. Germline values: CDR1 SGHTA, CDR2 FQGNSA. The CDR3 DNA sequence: TGTGCCAGCAGCTTAGCGCAAGGGGGCGTGAGTGAAAAACTGTTTTTT. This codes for CASSLAQGGVSEKLFF.

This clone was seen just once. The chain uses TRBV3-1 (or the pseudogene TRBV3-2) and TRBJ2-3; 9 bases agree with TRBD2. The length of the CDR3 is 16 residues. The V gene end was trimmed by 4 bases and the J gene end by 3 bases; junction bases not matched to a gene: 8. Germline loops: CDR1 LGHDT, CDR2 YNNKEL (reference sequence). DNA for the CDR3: TGTGCCAGCAGCCCTAAATTGACTAGCGGAACAGATACGCAGTATTTT. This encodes CASSPKLTSGTDTQYF.

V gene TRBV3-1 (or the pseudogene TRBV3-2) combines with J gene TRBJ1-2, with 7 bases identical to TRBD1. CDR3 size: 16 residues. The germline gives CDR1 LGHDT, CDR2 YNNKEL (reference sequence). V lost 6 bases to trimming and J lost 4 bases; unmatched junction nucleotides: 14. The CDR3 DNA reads TGTGCCAGCAGGCATAGACAGGGACGAAGGGGCTATGGCTACACCTTC. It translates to CASRHRQGRRGYGYTF.

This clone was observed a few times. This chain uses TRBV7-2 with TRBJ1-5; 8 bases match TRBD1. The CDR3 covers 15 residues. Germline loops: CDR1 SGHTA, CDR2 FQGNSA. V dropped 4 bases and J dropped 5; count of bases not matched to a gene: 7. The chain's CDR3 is CASSSGQGRYQPQHF. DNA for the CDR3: TGTGCCAGCAGCTCAGGACAGGGTCGATATCAGCCCCAGCATTTT. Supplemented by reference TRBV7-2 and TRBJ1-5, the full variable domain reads GAGVSQSPSNKVTEKGKDVELRCDPISGHTALYWYRQSLGQGLEFLIYFQGNSAPDKSGLPSDRFSAERTGGSVSTLTIQRTQQEDSAVYLCASSSGQGRYQPQHFGDGTRLSIL.

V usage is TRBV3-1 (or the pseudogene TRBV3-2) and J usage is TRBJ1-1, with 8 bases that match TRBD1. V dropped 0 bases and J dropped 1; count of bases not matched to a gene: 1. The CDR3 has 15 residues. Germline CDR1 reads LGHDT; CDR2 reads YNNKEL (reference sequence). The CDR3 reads CASSQDRGRNTEAFF. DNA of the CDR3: TGTGCCAGCAGCCAAGACAGGGGGCGGAACACTGAAGCTTTCTTT.

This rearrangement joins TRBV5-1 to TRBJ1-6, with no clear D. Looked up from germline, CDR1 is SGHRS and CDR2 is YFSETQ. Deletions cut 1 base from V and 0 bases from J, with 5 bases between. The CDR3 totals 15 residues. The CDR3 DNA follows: TGCGCCAGCAGCTTGACTAGCTCCTATAATTCACCCCTCCACTTT. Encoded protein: CASSLTSSYNSPLHF.

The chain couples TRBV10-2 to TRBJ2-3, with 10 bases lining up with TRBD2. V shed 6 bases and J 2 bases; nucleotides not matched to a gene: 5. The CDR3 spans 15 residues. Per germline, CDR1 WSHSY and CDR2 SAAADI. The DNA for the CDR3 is TGCGCCAGCAGATACGGGACTAGCGTCACAGATACGCAGTATTTT. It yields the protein CASRYGTSVTDTQYF.

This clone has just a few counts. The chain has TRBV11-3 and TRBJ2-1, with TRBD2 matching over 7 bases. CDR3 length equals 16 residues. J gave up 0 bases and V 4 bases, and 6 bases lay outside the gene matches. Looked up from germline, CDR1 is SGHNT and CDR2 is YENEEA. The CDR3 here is CASSSGGTSSYNEQFF. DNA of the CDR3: TGTGCCAGCAGCTCCGGGGGGACGAGCTCCTACAATGAGCAGTTCTTC. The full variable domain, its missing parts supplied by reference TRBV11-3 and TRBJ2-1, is EAGVVQSPRYKIIEKKQPVAFWCNPISGHNTLYWYLQNLGQGPELLIRYENEEAVDDSQLPKDRFSAERLKGVDSTLKIQPAELGDSAVYLCASSSGGTSSYNEQFFGPGTRLTVL.